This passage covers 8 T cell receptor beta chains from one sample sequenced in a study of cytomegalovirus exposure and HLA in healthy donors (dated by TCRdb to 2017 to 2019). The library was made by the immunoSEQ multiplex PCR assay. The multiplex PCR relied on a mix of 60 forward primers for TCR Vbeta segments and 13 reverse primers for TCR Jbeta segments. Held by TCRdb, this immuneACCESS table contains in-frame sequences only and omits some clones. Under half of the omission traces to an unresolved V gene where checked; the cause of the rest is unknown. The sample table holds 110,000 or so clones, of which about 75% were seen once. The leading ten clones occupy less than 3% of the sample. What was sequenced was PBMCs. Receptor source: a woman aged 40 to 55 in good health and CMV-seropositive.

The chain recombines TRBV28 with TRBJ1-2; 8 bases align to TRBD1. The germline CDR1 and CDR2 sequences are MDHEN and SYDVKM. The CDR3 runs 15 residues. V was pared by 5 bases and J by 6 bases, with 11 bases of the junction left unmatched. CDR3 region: CASSPPLTGENGYTF. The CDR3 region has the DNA TGTGCCAGCAGTCCTCCCCTGACAGGGGAGAATGGCTACACCTTC.

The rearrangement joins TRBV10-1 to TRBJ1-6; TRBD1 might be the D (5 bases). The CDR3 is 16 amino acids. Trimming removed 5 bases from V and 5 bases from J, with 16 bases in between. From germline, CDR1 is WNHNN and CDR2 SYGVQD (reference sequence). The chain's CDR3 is CASSKRGGDHNSPLHF. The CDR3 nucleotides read TGCGCCAGCAGTAAAAGGGGTGGGGATCATAATTCACCCCTCCACTTT.

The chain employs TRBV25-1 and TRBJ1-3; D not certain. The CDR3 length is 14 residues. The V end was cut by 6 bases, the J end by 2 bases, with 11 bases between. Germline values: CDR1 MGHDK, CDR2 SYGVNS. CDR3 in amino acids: CASRGEVAGNTIYF. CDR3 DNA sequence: TGTGCCAGCAGAGGAGAGGTGGCTGGAAACACCATATATTTT. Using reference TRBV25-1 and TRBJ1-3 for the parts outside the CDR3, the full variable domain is EADIYQTPRYLVIGTGKKITLECSQTMGHDKMYWYQQDPGMELHLIHYSYGVNSTEKGDLSSESTVSRIRTEHFPLTLESARPSHTSQYLCASRGEVAGNTIYFGEGSWLTVV.

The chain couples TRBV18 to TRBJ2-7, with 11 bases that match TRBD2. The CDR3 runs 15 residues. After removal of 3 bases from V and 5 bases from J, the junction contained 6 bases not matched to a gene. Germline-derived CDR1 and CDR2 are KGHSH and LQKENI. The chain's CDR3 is CASSPATSGKHEQYF. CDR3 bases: TGTGCCAGCTCACCGGCGACTAGCGGGAAACACGAGCAGTACTTC.

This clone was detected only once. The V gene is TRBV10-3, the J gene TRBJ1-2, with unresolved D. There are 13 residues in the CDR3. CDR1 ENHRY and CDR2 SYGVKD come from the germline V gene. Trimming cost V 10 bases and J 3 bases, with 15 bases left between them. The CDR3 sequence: CASSGRADYGYTF. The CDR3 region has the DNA TGTGCCAGCTCCGGGCGGGCGGACTATGGCTACACCTTC.

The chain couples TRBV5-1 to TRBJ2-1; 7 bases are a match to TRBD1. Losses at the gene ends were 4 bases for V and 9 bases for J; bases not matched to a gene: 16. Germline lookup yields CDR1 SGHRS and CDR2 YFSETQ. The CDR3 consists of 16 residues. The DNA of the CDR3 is TGCGCCAGCAGCACCCACCCCCGGGACAGTTACGGTGAGCAGTTCTTC. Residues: CASSTHPRDSYGEQFF.

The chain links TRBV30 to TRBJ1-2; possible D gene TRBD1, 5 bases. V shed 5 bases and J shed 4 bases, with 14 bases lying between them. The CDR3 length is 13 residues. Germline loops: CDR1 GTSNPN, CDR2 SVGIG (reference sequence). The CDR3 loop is CAWGLGRGYGYTF. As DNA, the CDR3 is TGTGCCTGGGGACTGGGGCGGGGCTATGGCTACACCTTC.

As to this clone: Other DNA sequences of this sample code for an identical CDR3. CDR3 nucleotides: TGTGCCAGCAGCCCTCTCCTAGCGGGGTACACAGATACGCAGTATTTT. The encoded protein is CASSPLLAGYTDTQYF. The chain is built from TRBV13 and TRBJ2-3; TRBD2 matches 9 bases. The CDR3 length is 16 residues. Germline V CDR1 and CDR2: PRHDT, FYEKMQ (reference sequence). J was trimmed by 2 bases and V by 5 bases; bases with no gene match: 8.